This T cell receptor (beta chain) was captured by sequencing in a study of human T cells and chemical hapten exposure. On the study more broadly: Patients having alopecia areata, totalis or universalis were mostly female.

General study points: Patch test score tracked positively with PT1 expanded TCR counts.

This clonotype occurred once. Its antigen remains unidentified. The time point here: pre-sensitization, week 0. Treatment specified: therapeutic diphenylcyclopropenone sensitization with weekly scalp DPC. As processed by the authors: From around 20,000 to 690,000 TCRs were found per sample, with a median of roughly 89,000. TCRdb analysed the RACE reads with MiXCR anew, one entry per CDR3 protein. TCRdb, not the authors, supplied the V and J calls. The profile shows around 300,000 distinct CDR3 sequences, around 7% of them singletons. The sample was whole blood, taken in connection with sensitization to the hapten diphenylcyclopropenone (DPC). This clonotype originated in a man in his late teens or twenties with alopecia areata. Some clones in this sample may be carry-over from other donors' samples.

The CDR3 DNA is TGCGCCAGCAGCCAAGATGGGGGAGTAAGCGGCTACACCTTC. Its protein product is CASSQDGGVSGYTF. This rearrangement joins TRBV4-3 to TRBJ1-2; possible D gene TRBD1, 5 bases. The CDR3 runs to 14 residues. Trimming shortened V by 0 bases and J by 8 bases, and 13 bases separated the two germline ends. Germline CDR1 reads LGHNA; CDR2 reads YSLEER.